The TCR beta chain under discussion was sequenced for a study of blood T cell repertoires in COVID-19. The CDR3 extends over 17 amino acids. Trimming removed 3 bases at V and 1 base at J, with 16 bases between. Germline V gene lookup returns CDR1 GTSNPN and CDR2 SVGIG (reference sequence). Authors' methods: Amplification of reference gene primers was used by the study to estimate nucleated cell counts. Generated by immunoSEQ multiplex PCR, the TCRdb table keeps only in-frame clones and is missing some. Clone size and the V and J calls come from that table; the DNA yielded D and trimming. The sample carries fewer than 200,000 clones, approximately 83% recorded once. This clone has just one count.

The TCR was taken from a woman older than 75 with acute or convalescent COVID-19. Sequencing was done on a sample of peripheral blood. The V and J genes are TRBV30 and TRBJ2-6; tentatively, D is TRBD1 (6 bases). DNA for the CDR3: TGTGCCTGGAGAGAACAGGGTCCGGTTTCTGGGGCCAACGTCCTGACTTTC. It is translated as CAWREQGPVSGANVLTF.